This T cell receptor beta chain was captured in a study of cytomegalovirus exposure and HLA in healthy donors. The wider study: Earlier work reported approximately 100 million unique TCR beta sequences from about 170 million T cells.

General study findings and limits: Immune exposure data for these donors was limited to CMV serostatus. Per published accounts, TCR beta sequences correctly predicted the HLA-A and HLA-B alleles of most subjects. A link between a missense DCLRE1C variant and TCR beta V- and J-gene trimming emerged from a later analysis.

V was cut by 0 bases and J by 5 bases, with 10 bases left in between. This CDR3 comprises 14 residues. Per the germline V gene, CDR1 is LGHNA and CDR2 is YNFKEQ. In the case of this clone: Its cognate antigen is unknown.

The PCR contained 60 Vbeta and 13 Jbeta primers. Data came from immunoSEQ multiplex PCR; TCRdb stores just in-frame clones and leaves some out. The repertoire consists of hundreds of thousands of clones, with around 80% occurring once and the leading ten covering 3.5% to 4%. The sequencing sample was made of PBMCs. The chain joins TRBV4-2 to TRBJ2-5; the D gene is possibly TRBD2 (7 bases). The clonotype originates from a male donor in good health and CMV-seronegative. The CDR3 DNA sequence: TGTGCCAGCAGCCAAGAAGAGGGGGGGGAGACCCAGTACTTC. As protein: CASSQEEGGETQYF.